Described below is a single T cell receptor beta chain sequence and its context. Its antigen remains unidentified. Measured with immunoSEQ multiplex PCR; TCRdb has only the in-frame clones, and not every one. The sample records about 93,000 clones, 90% to 95% being singletons. The source of the sample is a study of OX40 agonist ivuxolimab in advanced cancers. Study summary: Given to patients was ivuxolimab, an agonistic anti-OX40 (CD134) antibody.

General study results and limits: Fewer expanded clones were found on average in CD4+ than in CD8+ T cells. Among the lowest peripheral clonal expansion occurred in 0.1-3.0 mg/kg partial responders.

Enrollment shut out patients with autoimmune disease history or systemic immunosuppression. V lost 7 bases and J lost 1, with 11 bases in between. There are 13 residues in the CDR3. Germline assignment: CDR1 MNHNS and CDR2 SASEGT. The chain carries TRBV6-1 and TRBJ2-7, with a possible D match to TRBD1 (5 bases). The sequenced sample was CD4+ or CD8+ T cells sorted from blood, obtained in a trial of the OX40 agonist ivuxolimab. The source is an adult with an advanced solid tumor such as melanoma, head and neck, liver or kidney cancer. Here the CDR3 reads CASNKDTSYEQYF. DNA for the CDR3: TGTGCCAGCAACAAGGACACTTCCTACGAGCAGTACTTC.